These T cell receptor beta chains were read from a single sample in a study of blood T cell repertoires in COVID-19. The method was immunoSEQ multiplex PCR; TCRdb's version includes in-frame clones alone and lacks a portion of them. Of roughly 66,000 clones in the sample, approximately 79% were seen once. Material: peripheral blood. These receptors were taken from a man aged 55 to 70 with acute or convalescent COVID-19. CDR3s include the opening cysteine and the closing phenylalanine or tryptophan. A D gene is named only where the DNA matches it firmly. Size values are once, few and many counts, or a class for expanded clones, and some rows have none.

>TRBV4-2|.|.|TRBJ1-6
TGTGCCAGCAGCCAAGATTGGAGTTCACCCCTCCACTTT
CASSQDWSSPLHF
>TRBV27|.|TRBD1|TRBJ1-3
TGTGCCAGCAGGGAACTCGGGACAGGGAGCTCTGGAAACACCATATATTTT
CASRELGTGSSGNTIYF
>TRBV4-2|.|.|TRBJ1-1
TGTGCCAGCAGCCAAGATGAAGTAGGGATAGGAGGAGCTTTCTTT
CASSQDEVGIGGAFF
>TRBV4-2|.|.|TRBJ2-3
TGTGCCAGCAGCCAAGAGCGATCAGGGGTGGTAGGAGATACGCAGTATTTT
CASSQERSGVVGDTQYF
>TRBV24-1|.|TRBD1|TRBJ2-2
TGTGCCACCAGTGACCCGGGACAGGGCACCGGGGAGCTGTTTTTT
CATSDPGQGTGELFF
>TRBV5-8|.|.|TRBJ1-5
TGTGCCAGCAGCTCGCAGGGACTCGGCAATCAGCCCCAGCATTTT
CASSSQGLGNQPQHF
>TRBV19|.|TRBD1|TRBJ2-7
TGTGCCAGTAGTGCAACTCCCGGGACAGCCTACGAGCAGTACTTC
CASSATPGTAYEQYF
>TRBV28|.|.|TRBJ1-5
TGTGCCAGCGCTAGGGGCTCTGGCAATCAGCCCCAGCATTTT
CASARGSGNQPQHF
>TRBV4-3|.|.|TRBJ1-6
TGCGCCAGCAGCTCTTCGACCGCGGTTAATTCACCCCTCCACTTT
CASSSSTAVNSPLHF
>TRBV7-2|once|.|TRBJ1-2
TGTGCCAGCAGCTCCACCAGGAGGGGATTTGGCTACACCTTC
CASSSTRRGFGYTF
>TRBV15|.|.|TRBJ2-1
TGTGCCACCAGCAGAGATGGAGGTGGGAATGAGCAGTTCTTC
CATSRDGGGNEQFF
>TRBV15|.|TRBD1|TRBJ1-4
TGTGCCACCAGCAGGCGACAGGGACGGGTCGAAAAACTGTTTTTT
CATSRRQGRVEKLFF
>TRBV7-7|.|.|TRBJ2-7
TGTGCCAGCAGCTGGGGGGTGGGGTACGAGCAGTACTTC
CASSWGVGYEQYF
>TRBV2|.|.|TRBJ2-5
TGTGCCAGCAGGGGCCCTTTCCAAGAGACCCAGTACTTC
CASRGPFQETQYF
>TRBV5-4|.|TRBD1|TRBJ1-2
TGTGCCAGCAGCCACCCGACAGGGTCCTATGGCTACACCTTC
CASSHPTGSYGYTF
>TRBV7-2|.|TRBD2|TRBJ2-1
TGTGCCAGCAGCCCCGGACTAGCGGGGGCCTACAATGAGCAGTTCTTC
CASSPGLAGAYNEQFF
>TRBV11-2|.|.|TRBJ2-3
TGTGCCAGCAGCTCCCTAGGGACTCCCACAGATACGCAGTATTTT
CASSSLGTPTDTQYF
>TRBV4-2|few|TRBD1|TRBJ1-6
TGTGCCAGCAGCCGGACTATGGGACAGGGGAATTCACCCCTCCACTTT
CASSRTMGQGNSPLHF
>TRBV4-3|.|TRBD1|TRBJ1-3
TGCGCCAGCAGCGCAGGGGGTTCTGGAAACACCATATATTTT
CASSAGGSGNTIYF
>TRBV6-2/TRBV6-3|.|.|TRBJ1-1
TGTGCCAGCAGTTACTGGCGGGAGCGGGGCCGCACTGAAGCTTTCTTT
CASSYWRERGRTEAFF
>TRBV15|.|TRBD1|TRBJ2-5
TGTGCCACCAGCAGCCCGGACAGGGGGGGACCTTGGACCCAGTACTTC
CATSSPDRGGPWTQYF
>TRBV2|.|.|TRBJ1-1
TGTGCCAGCAGTGAAGAATCAGGGATGGCTTTCTTT
CASSEESGMAFF
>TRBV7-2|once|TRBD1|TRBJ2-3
TGTGCCAGCAGCTTAGGAGGGGGCCAGACTGATACGCAGTATTTT
CASSLGGGQTDTQYF
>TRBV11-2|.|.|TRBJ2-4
TGTGCCAGCAGCTATCAGGGTGGGAACATTCAGTACTTC
CASSYQGGNIQYF
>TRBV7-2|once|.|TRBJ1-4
TGTGCCAGCAGCTCACGACAGAAAAATGAAAAACTGTTTTTT
CASSSRQKNEKLFF
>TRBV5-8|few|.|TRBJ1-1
TGTGCCAGCAGCAACAGAGGGATGGTCACTGAAGCTTTCTTT
CASSNRGMVTEAFF
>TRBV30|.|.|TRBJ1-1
TGTGCCTGGAGTGTAAACCGGGACACTGAAGCTTTCTTT
CAWSVNRDTEAFF
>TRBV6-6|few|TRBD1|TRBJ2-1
TGTGCCAGCAGACCGTCGGCCGGGACAGGGCAGTTCTTC
CASRPSAGTGQFF
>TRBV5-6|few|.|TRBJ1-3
TGTGCCAGCACCTCACTCCTAGTACCTGGAAACACCATATATTTT
CASTSLLVPGNTIYF